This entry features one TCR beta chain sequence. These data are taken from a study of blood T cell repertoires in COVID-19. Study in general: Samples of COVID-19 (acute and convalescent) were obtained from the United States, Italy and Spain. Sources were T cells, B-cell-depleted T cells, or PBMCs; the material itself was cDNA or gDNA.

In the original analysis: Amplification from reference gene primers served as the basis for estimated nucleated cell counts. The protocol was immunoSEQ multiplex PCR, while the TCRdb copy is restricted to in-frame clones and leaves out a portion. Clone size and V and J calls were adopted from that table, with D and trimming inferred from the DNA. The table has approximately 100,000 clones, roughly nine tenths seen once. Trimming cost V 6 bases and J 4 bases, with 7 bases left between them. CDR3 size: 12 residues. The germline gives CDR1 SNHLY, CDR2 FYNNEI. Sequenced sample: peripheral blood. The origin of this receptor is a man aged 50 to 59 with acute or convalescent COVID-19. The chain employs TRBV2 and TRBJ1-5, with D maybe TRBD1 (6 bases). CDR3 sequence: CASRRGNQPQHF. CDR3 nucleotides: TGTGCCAGCAGAAGGGGGAATCAGCCCCAGCATTTT.